This T cell receptor beta chain stems from a study of blood T cells in healthy people across ages (dated by TCRdb to the mid-2010s). For the wider study: Template switching captured roughly one uniquely barcoded TCR beta cDNA molecule per two T cells in model experiments. The study measured age-related changes in TCR beta repertoire diversity using deep sequencing normalized with unique cDNA molecular identifiers. The donors were split into four age groups: young (average about 16 years), middle-aged (39), aged (about 56) and long-lived (under 90). The study analyzed two additional independent replicas of 1 million unique cDNA reads from the same blood draw for two donors, one aged 18 to 29 and one aged 80 or older.

Donors were approximately 42 systemically healthy Caucasian individuals from Russia aged 6 to 90 years. Each donor gave 8 to 10 milliliters of peripheral blood, drawn into EDTA-treated Vacutainer tubes. PBMCs were isolated by Ficoll-Paque density-gradient centrifugation, with at least 6 million obtained per sample. Trizol reagent was used to extract total RNA from PBMCs, with at least 5 micrograms per sample. The percentages of naive CD45RAhigh/CD27high T cells were determined by flow cytometry on a PBMC aliquot from every donor. The research as a whole found: Observed TCR beta diversity per million T cells fell roughly linearly with age, and a significant reduction was already apparent by age around 44. A strong correlation was found between observed TCR beta diversity and the percentage of naive T cells measured by flow cytometry. Since profiling was done on bulk unsorted PBMCs, naive and antigen-experienced compartments could not be conclusively compared. Because the CMV infection status of the donors was unknown, age-related changes in expanded clonotypes may potentially have been confounded. Compared with the aged group, the long-lived group had more naive CD4+ T cells, fewer expanded clones and increased TCR diversity, suggesting age selection. Estimates of total diversity based on one million sequenced T cells were regarded as lower bounds and as underestimates.

Comment on this clonotype: The target of this receptor is not known. The input lacks base qualities; no much larger clone sits a single base away.

To prepare the library, 5' RACE was applied. The sequencing machine was an Illumina HiSeq 2500. A second PCR of about 7 to 12 cycles was run with a J-beta primer mix and a sample-barcoded 5' primer. A template-switch 5' adaptor carrying 12 random nucleotides introduced a unique molecular identifier onto each TCR beta cDNA molecule. Each sample yielded at least 3 million CDR3-containing paired-end reads. First-strand cDNA synthesis was performed from all RNA using the Mint cDNA synthesis kit, with priming by a TRBC-specific oligonucleotide. Following uracil-DNA glycosylase treatment, a first 18-cycle PCR with universal primers M1SS and BC2_uni_R was performed on all cDNA. For the original study's pipeline: Normalization of each sample was performed by random selection of 1 million high-quality reads, each carrying a distinct molecular identifier. Reads sharing molecular identifiers were discarded rather than binned into consensus sequences. CDR3 identification, clonotype clustering and error correction used MiTCR with a Q25 quality threshold and the strictest error-elimination algorithm. Lower-bound total TCR beta diversity was estimated with a nonparametric unseen species model using Euler transformation. Using fastp trimming at Q25 and MiXCR clonotype assembly, TCRdb reanalyzed the public sequencing data and kept in-frame beta chains. Rows are combined by CDR3 protein, so each entry shows the most common genes and DNA. V and J calls and clone size were set by TCRdb, not the authors. In all, the sample holds around 520,000 distinct CDR3 sequences, and about 28% of those were seen once. The ten top clones hold over 3.5% of the sample.

The CDR3 goes from the cysteine to the phenylalanine over 16 residues. CDR3 DNA is the only sequence kept; it has 48 bases, read in frame from the first base. Cut back by 4 bases and 3 bases, the V and J ends lie 19 bases apart. Looking up the germline V gene yields CDR1 SGHVS and CDR2 FNYEAQ. These data were likewise used in another study, on T cells of mothers and their children. As described in the second report: The donors were nine systemically healthy Caucasian individuals, made up of three mothers and their six children. cDNA synthesis used all of the extracted RNA, with 1.5 ug of RNA in each 15 ul reaction. In the second PCR, the M1S primer added sample barcodes and 2-4 random nucleotides. Each mother yielded over 8 million TCR beta CDR3 reads and each child 2.5 million to 3 million reads. TCR recombination output is similarly shaped by thymic selection in related and unrelated pairs, with a minor effect exerted by inherited differences. Normalized repertoire overlap was always slightly but never significantly higher in related than unrelated mother-child pairs. Persistent microchimeric T cell clones were not detected, at a sensitivity of around 100 clones per million clonotypes. Deep NGS was used in the study to compare the TCR beta repertoires of mothers and children and to look for features that separate related mother-child pairs from unrelated individuals. Mothers averaged roughly 40 +/- 4 years of age and children averaged 11 +/- 4 years. After adapter ligation was performed with NEBNext reagents, the libraries were sequenced on an Illumina HiSeq 2000 with 100+100 nt paired-end reads. To prevent cross-contamination, the mother and child libraries were prepared one month apart and sequenced in separate runs. Between roughly 500,000 and 2,300,000 distinct TCR beta clonotypes were identified per donor. Naive TCR beta clonotypes were estimated from low-frequency clonotypes matched to each donor's FACS-determined naive share, without sorting.

The source material was blood. The chain was built from TRBV7-6 and TRBJ2-7; the D gene could be TRBD1 or TRBD2, each one agreeing over 5 bases. The receptor was isolated from a boy between 2 and 10 years old in good health. The nucleotide sequence is given as TGTGCCAGCAGCTCCAGGATACGGGACCTAGGCTACGAGCAGTACTTC. Its translation is CASSSRIRDLGYEQYF. Here the CDR3 is joined to the reference TRBV7-6 and TRBJ2-7 genes, and the full variable domain is: GAGVSQSPRYKVTKRGQDVALRCDPISGHVSLYWYRQALGQGPEFLTYFNYEAQQDKSGLPNDRFSAERPEGSISTLTIQRTEQRDSAMYRCASSSRIRDLGYEQYFGPGTRLTVT.